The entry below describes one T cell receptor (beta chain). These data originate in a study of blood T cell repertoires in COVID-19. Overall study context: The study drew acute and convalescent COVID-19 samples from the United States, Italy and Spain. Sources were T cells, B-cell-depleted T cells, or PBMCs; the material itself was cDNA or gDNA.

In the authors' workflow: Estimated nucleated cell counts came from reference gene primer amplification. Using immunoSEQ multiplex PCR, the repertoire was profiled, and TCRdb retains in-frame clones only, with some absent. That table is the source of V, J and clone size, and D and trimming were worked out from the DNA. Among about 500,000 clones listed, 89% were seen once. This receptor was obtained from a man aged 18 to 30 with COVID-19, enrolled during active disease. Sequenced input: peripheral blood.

The CDR3 reads CASSRYGLAGQETQYF. CDR3 DNA: TGTGCCAGCAGCAGATACGGACTAGCGGGGCAAGAGACCCAGTACTTC. J is TRBJ2-5 and V is TRBV11-2; 12 bases align to TRBD2. The CDR3 is made up of 16 amino acids. J lost 2 bases, V lost 5 bases, and 6 bases had no gene match. CDR1 and CDR2 (germline): SGHAT, FQNNGV.